The present T cell receptor beta chain was sequenced within a study of immune heterogeneity within non-small cell lung tumors. Study results and caveats: Dominant CDR3 beta clonotypes repeated across a patient's tumor loci, while different loci held unique high-frequency clones. Individual patients showed largely nonoverlapping sets of high-frequency T-cell receptor beta clonotypes.

The TCR beta CDR3 region underwent multiplex PCR amplification with 32 V and 13 J primers. TCRdb re-analysed the multiplex PCR reads in MiXCR, keeping a single row per CDR3 protein. The sample lists 9,000 to 13,000 distinct CDR3 sequences; around 30% were seen once. About this clonotype itself: Antigen specificity is unknown.

Template material for each sample was around 630 ng of bulk tumor genomic DNA. In surgery, several biopsies were collected from each primary tumor at widely spaced sites. Before undergoing curative surgery, patients had newly diagnosed non-small cell lung cancer that was untreated. The sequenced sample was lung tumor tissue. The clonotype was recovered from a woman in her forties or fifties with non-small cell lung cancer.

CDR3 bases: TGTGCCTGGATCCTTGGACAGATACTCCAAGAGACCCAGTACTTC. Translating it yields CAWILGQILQETQYF. The chain links TRBV30 to TRBJ2-5, with D possibly matching TRBD1 (6 bases). Germline CDR1 is GTSNPN and CDR2 is SVGIG (reference sequence). Trimming left V 4 bases short and J 1 base short, with 16 bases between. The CDR3 sequence is 15 residues long. The entire variable domain, with the rest obtained from reference TRBV30 and TRBJ2-5, is as follows: SQTIHQWPATLVQPVGSPLSLECTVEGTSNPNLYWYRQAAGRGLQLLFYSVGIGQISSEVPQNLSASRPQDRQFILSSKKLLLSDSGFYLCAWILGQILQETQYFGPGTRLLVL.